Below are 22 T cell receptor beta chains sequenced from a single sample in a study of blood T cell repertoires in COVID-19. Assay used: immunoSEQ multiplex PCR; TCRdb lists only in-frame clones, some missing. The table records 230,000 or so clones, around 88% of them present only once. The sequencing sample was made of PBMCs or T cells enriched from blood (not recorded which). All receptors come from a woman between 45 and 60 years old with acute COVID-19.

This chain joins TRBV7-2 and TRBJ2-7; 8 nucleotides match TRBD1. Germline V CDR1 and CDR2: SGHTA, FQGNSA. This CDR3 spans 13 amino acids. V lost 6 bases to trimming and J lost 4 bases; unmatched junction nucleotides: 5. The CDR3 nucleotides read TGTGCCAGCAGGGGCAGGGGGCATTACGAGCAGTACTTC. This encodes CASRGRGHYEQYF.

The chain links TRBV3-1 (or the pseudogene TRBV3-2) to TRBJ1-3; D is unclear. The CDR3 has 18 residues. Germline CDR1 reads LGHDT; CDR2 reads YNNKEL (reference sequence). With 1 base removed from V and 0 bases from J, the gap between germline ends came to 16 bases. For the CDR3, the DNA is TGTGCCAGCAGCCAAGGGACTGGGCTCCCCGTCTCTGGAAACACCATATATTTT. This sequence encodes CASSQGTGLPVSGNTIYF.

The rearrangement uses TRBV28 and TRBJ2-7; D is unclear. Germline V gene data show CDR1 as MDHEN and CDR2 as SYDVKM. V lost 5 bases, J lost 8 bases, and 10 bases lay in between. The CDR3 totals 11 residues. In DNA form, the CDR3 reads TGTGCCAGCAGTCCCCAGTCCCAGCAGTACTTC. It yields the protein CASSPQSQQYF.

V usage is TRBV28 and J usage is TRBJ2-1, with D possibly being TRBD2 (5 bases). The CDR3 spans 17 residues. Trimming cost V 5 bases and J 0 bases, with 17 bases left between them. CDR1 is MDHEN and CDR2 is SYDVKM in the germline V gene. Written as DNA, the CDR3 is TGTGCCAGCAGTCTCAGAGGTGGGAGTCCCTCCTACAATGAGCAGTTCTTC. Its translation is CASSLRGGSPSYNEQFF.

The chain is built from TRBV2 and TRBJ2-7; possibly TRBD1 for D (5 bases). Germline lookup yields CDR1 SNHLY and CDR2 FYNNEI. V lost 5 bases to trimming and J lost 2 bases, with 13 bases between them. The CDR3 extends over 14 amino acids. The CDR3 here is CASSYRFLTYEQYF. The CDR3, as DNA: TGTGCCAGCAGTTACAGGTTCCTCACCTACGAGCAGTACTTC. Full variable domain (remainder filled in from reference TRBV2 and TRBJ2-7): EPEVTQTPSHQVTQMGQEVILRCVPISNHLYFYWYRQILGQKVEFLVSFYNNEISEKSEIFDDQFSVERPDGSNFTLKIRSTKLEDSAMYFCASSYRFLTYEQYFGPGTRLTVT.

V is TRBV20-1 and J is TRBJ1-1, with 8 bases matching TRBD1. The CDR3 is made up of 13 amino acids. The germline V gene encodes CDR1 DFQATT and CDR2 SNEGSKA (reference sequence). Germline trimming cut 3 bases from V and 3 bases from J; bases unmatched to any gene: 3. The CDR3 spells CSASQDRDTEAFF. Written as DNA, the CDR3 is TGCAGTGCTAGTCAGGACAGGGACACTGAAGCTTTCTTT.

The chain joins TRBV30 to TRBJ2-1; D is perhaps TRBD2 (5 bases). V gave up 1 base and J gave up 10 bases, with 20 bases separating them. The CDR3 is 15 amino acids. Germline V CDR1 and CDR2: GTSNPN, SVGIG (reference sequence). Written as DNA, the CDR3 is TGTGCCTGGAGTGAAATAAGAAGCGGCCTTAGAGAGCAGTTCTTC. Its translation: CAWSEIRSGLREQFF.

The rearrangement uses TRBV27 and TRBJ1-5; D might be TRBD1 (6 bases). V was cut by 5 bases and J by 5 bases, with 13 bases left in between. The CDR3 spans 14 residues. Germline CDR1 reads MNHEY; CDR2 reads SMNVEV (reference sequence). The CDR3 loop reads CASSPQGYYQPQHF. The CDR3 region has the DNA TGTGCCAGCAGTCCGCAGGGGTATTATCAGCCCCAGCATTTT.

The V call is TRBV7-2, the J call TRBJ2-3; no clear D. V lost 5 bases, J lost 6 bases, and 15 bases lay in between. CDR3 size: 14 residues. Germline V gene data show CDR1 as SGHTA and CDR2 as FQGNSA. CDR3 residues: CASSLDYTGDTQYF. The CDR3 DNA sequence: TGTGCCAGCAGCCTGGATTATACCGGGGATACGCAGTATTTT.

The CDR3 DNA is TGTGCCAGCAGCATATCAGGGTTCGCTGAAGCTTTCTTT. As protein: CASSISGFAEAFF. The chain combines TRBV5-4 with TRBJ1-1, with a tentative D call TRBD1 (5 bases). This CDR3 is built from 13 residues. CDR1 is SGHNT and CDR2 is YYREEE in the germline V gene (reference sequence). Trimming left V 4 bases short and J 6 bases short, with 13 bases between.

This clone was counted only a few times. The chain recombines TRBV19 with TRBJ1-1; D gene unclear. Germline V lookup: CDR1 LNHDA, CDR2 SQIVND (reference sequence). V shed 7 bases and J shed 1 base, with 7 bases lying between them. The CDR3 is 12 amino acids. CDR3: CASTVRNTEAFF. CDR3 DNA: TGTGCCAGTACGGTACGGAACACTGAAGCTTTCTTT.

The rearrangement links TRBV19 to TRBJ1-1; possibly TRBD1 for D (5 bases). Germline loops: CDR1 LNHDA, CDR2 SQIVND (reference sequence). Trimming left V 3 bases short and J 2 bases short, with 10 bases between. The CDR3 has 14 amino acids. The CDR3 here is CASSIYGTNTEAFF. Written as DNA, the CDR3 is TGTGCCAGTAGTATCTATGGGACTAACACTGAAGCTTTCTTT.

V is TRBV12-5 and J is TRBJ1-1; a possible D gene is TRBD1 (6 bases). Trimming took off 8 bases at V and 0 bases at J, with 10 bases between the two ends. The germline V gene encodes CDR1 LGHNT and CDR2 FRNRAP. The CDR3 is 13 amino acids. The CDR3 reads CASQGQLNTEAFF. Here the CDR3 DNA reads TGTGCTAGTCAAGGACAGTTGAACACTGAAGCTTTCTTT.

The chain carries TRBV5-1 and TRBJ2-1, with 7 bases matching TRBD1. The CDR3 loop spans 13 amino acids. Germline lookup yields CDR1 SGHRS and CDR2 YFSETQ. Germline trimming cut 0 bases from V and 16 bases from J; bases unmatched to any gene: 10. DNA of the CDR3: TGCGCCAGCAGCTTGGTAGGGGGCCACTCGTATTTCTTC. Translated, it gives CASSLVGGHSYFF.

This sequence joins TRBV19 and TRBJ2-3; D possibly corresponds to TRBD2 (5 bases). The V end lost 5 bases, the J end lost 2 bases, and 17 bases lay between the germline ends. CDR3 length: 16 amino acids. Germline assignment: CDR1 LNHDA and CDR2 SQIVND (reference sequence). The CDR3 reads CASSRRGGLNTDTQYF. DNA for the CDR3: TGTGCCAGTAGTCGACGAGGCGGGCTAAACACAGATACGCAGTATTTT.

V usage is TRBV4-1 and J usage is TRBJ2-7, with TRBD2 matching over 9 bases. This CDR3 is 17 amino acids long. CDR1 is MGHRA and CDR2 is YSYEKL in the germline V gene. Trimming removed 0 bases from V and 5 bases from J; junction bases left unmatched: 11. CDR3 coding DNA: TGCGCCAGCAGCCAAGAAATGACGAGACTAGCGGTACACGAGCAGTACTTC. As protein: CASSQEMTRLAVHEQYF.

The rearrangement uses TRBV7-9 and TRBJ2-2; 10 bases are shared with TRBD1. The CDR3 consists of 17 residues. The germline V gene encodes CDR1 SEHNR and CDR2 FQNEAQ (reference sequence). V was clipped by 5 bases and J by 0 bases; unmatched bases: 6. CDR3 coding DNA: TGTGCCAGCAGCCCGAGGACAGGGGGGGCGAACACCGGGGAGCTGTTTTTT. Amino acid sequence: CASSPRTGGANTGELFF.

This clone was recorded a few times. The V and J genes are TRBV11-2 and TRBJ2-6; TRBD1 might be the D (5 bases). CDR1 and CDR2 (germline): SGHAT, FQNNGV. The CDR3 is 15 residues long. Trimming removed 5 bases from V and 0 bases from J, with 8 bases in between. The CDR3 spells CASSPQGSGANVLTF. In nucleotides, the CDR3 is TGTGCCAGCAGCCCCCAGGGCTCTGGGGCCAACGTCCTGACTTTC.

The V gene is TRBV30, the J gene TRBJ2-7, with D perhaps matching TRBD1 (5 bases). This CDR3 contains 15 residues. Looked up from germline, CDR1 is GTSNPN and CDR2 is SVGIG (reference sequence). V lost 3 bases to trimming and J lost 0 bases, with 15 bases between them. For the CDR3, the DNA is TGTGCCTGGAGCCTACGACAGTCCAGCTCCTACGAGCAGTACTTC. It specifies CAWSLRQSSSYEQYF.

This chain uses TRBV14 with TRBJ1-6; 7 positions match TRBD1. Per the germline V gene, CDR1 is SGHDN and CDR2 is FVKESK. V shed 1 base, J shed 19 bases, and the junction held 7 bases outside the gene matches. CDR3 length equals 12 residues. This chain's CDR3 is CASSQGVSGQHF. As DNA, the CDR3 is TGTGCCAGCAGCCAAGGGGTATCGGGACAGCACTTT.

The rearrangement links TRBV3-1 (or the pseudogene TRBV3-2) to TRBJ2-3; D unclear. Germline lookup yields CDR1 LGHDT and CDR2 YNNKEL (reference sequence). V was trimmed by 1 base and J by 3 bases, leaving 5 bases between them. CDR3 length: 13 residues. The CDR3 protein is CASSQGATDTQYF. DNA of the CDR3: TGTGCCAGCAGCCAAGGGGCGACAGATACGCAGTATTTT.

The V and J genes are TRBV3-1 (or the pseudogene TRBV3-2) and TRBJ2-5; TRBD2 aligns across 7 bases. The V gene end was trimmed by 3 bases and the J gene end by 5 bases; junction bases not matched to a gene: 9. Germline CDR1 and CDR2: LGHDT and YNNKEL (reference sequence). The CDR3 consists of 15 residues. CDR3 protein: CASSQMTSRSETQYF. In DNA form, the CDR3 reads TGTGCCAGCAGCCAGATGACTAGCAGGTCGGAGACCCAGTACTTC.